These T cell receptor beta chains were read from a single sample in a study of PD-L1 blockade in urothelial cancer. Clones were read by immunoSEQ multiplex PCR, and TCRdb kept only the in-frame ones, dropping some. This sample has 45,000 to 55,000 clones, with approximately 85% found just once. Source: PBMCs, taken around atezolizumab (anti-PD-L1) treatment. The receptors stem from a man in his 70s with urothelial cancer. Each CDR3 is given with its conserved first and last residue. Each record gives: D gene, V gene, clone size, J gene, CDR3 protein, CDR3 DNA. The D gene is left open where the match is weak. The size of a clone is reported for some rows only, either as once, few or many, or as a class for expanded clones.

-	TRBV18	-	TRBJ2-5	CASSPPGQVETQYF	TGTGCCAGCTCACCGCCGGGACAAGTAGAGACCCAGTACTTC
-	TRBV28	few	TRBJ1-2	CASSFLGTSPGYTF	TGTGCCAGCAGTTTCCTCGGGACATCTCCCGGCTACACCTTC
TRBD1	TRBV6-5	-	TRBJ1-2	CASSRPGGPEGYTF	TGTGCCAGCAGTCGCCCAGGGGGACCTGAAGGCTACACCTTC
-	TRBV4-2	few	TRBJ1-5	CASSQEGHGNQPQHF	TGTGCCAGCAGCCAAGAGGGGCACGGCAATCAGCCCCAGCATTTT
-	TRBV28	-	TRBJ2-3	CASSPQRVRTDTQYF	TGTGCCAGCAGTCCTCAGCGGGTGAGGACAGATACGCAGTATTTT
-	TRBV5-1	-	TRBJ1-5	CASSLDTGPGLQHF	TGCGCCAGCAGCTTGGATACAGGCCCTGGGCTCCAGCATTTT
-	TRBV29-1	few	TRBJ1-1	CSVALTATEAFF	TGCAGCGTGGCCCTGACAGCGACTGAAGCTTTCTTT
-	TRBV19	-	TRBJ1-1	CASSIEGRVAFF	TGTGCCAGTAGTATAGAAGGCCGGGTAGCTTTCTTT
TRBD2	TRBV5-1	-	TRBJ2-7	CASSLKGPGGDEQYF	TGCGCCAGCAGCCTAAAAGGACCGGGGGGGGACGAGCAGTACTTC
TRBD1	TRBV28	-	TRBJ2-7	CAASGQLYEQYF	TGTGCCGCCTCGGGACAGCTCTACGAGCAGTACTTC
-	TRBV19	few	TRBJ1-2	CASSPGRGIINYGYTF	TGTGCCAGTAGTCCGGGACGGGGGATAATTAACTATGGCTACACCTTC
TRBD2	TRBV5-1	-	TRBJ2-7	CASSLAPASGTGDEQYF	TGCGCCAGCAGCTTGGCCCCGGCTAGCGGGACCGGCGACGAGCAGTACTTC
-	TRBV18	-	TRBJ2-1	CASSPRDNYNEQFF	TGTGCCAGCTCACCAAGAGACAACTACAATGAGCAGTTCTTC
-	TRBV4-1	-	TRBJ2-1	CASSLDRDSANYNEQFF	TGCGCCAGCAGCCTGGATCGGGACTCCGCTAACTACAATGAGCAGTTCTTC
-	TRBV5-1	few	TRBJ1-2	CASKDAGFYGYTF	TGCGCCAGCAAGGACGCGGGGTTTTATGGCTACACCTTC
TRBD2	TRBV5-6	-	TRBJ2-1	CASSLGASGSLGLGGGQFF	TGTGCCAGCAGCTTGGGAGCTAGCGGGAGCCTAGGTTTAGGAGGGGGGCAGTTCTTC
-	TRBV2	-	TRBJ2-7	CASSEQGNEQYF	TGTGCCAGCAGTGAACAGGGCAACGAGCAGTACTTC
TRBD2	TRBV11-2	-	TRBJ2-7	CASSLDLASGYEQYF	TGTGCCAGCAGCTTAGATTTGGCTAGCGGCTACGAGCAGTACTTC
TRBD2	TRBV19	few	TRBJ2-2	CASSRTSGDTGELFF	TGTGCCAGTAGTCGGACTAGCGGAGACACCGGGGAGCTGTTTTTT
-	TRBV30	few	TRBJ1-1	CAWERNTEAFF	TGTGCCTGGGAGCGGAACACTGAAGCTTTCTTT
TRBD1	TRBV29-1	-	TRBJ2-7	CSVGTGEQYF	TGCAGCGTAGGGACAGGCGAGCAGTACTTC
TRBD1	TRBV28	-	TRBJ2-7	CASRGWDRRYF	TGTGCCAGCAGGGGATGGGACAGGAGGTACTTC
TRBD2	TRBV4-1	-	TRBJ2-1	CASSQLLAGVILGEQFF	TGCGCCAGCAGCCAGCTACTAGCGGGAGTAATTCTCGGTGAGCAGTTCTTC
TRBD2	TRBV4-1	-	TRBJ2-1	CASSPSSGYYNEQFF	TGCGCCAGCAGCCCATCTAGCGGATACTACAATGAGCAGTTCTTC
TRBD1	TRBV15	-	TRBJ1-2	CATSRGGDSNYGYTF	TGTGCCACCAGCAGAGGCGGGGACAGCAACTATGGCTACACCTTC
-	TRBV27	-	TRBJ1-1	CASSLFGQLNTEAFF	TGTGCCAGCAGTTTATTCGGACAGTTGAACACTGAAGCTTTCTTT
TRBD1	TRBV2	-	TRBJ1-4	CASGQGVEKLFF	TGTGCCAGCGGGCAGGGGGTTGAAAAACTGTTTTTT
-	TRBV9	-	TRBJ2-5	CASSNSWAGETQYF	TGTGCCAGCAGCAACTCGTGGGCCGGAGAGACCCAGTACTTC
-	TRBV5-1	-	TRBJ1-1	CASSLDINTEAFF	TGCGCCAGCAGCTTGGACATTAACACTGAAGCTTTCTTT
-	TRBV6-5	-	TRBJ2-1	CASSYSLTAGQFF	TGTGCCAGCAGTTACTCGTTAACAGCGGGGCAGTTCTTC
TRBD2	TRBV7-2	-	TRBJ2-1	CASTMLAGYNEQFF	TGTGCCAGCACCATGCTAGCGGGATACAATGAGCAGTTCTTC
-	TRBV19	-	TRBJ2-5	CASSKTEQETQYF	TGTGCCAGTAGTAAAACAGAACAAGAGACCCAGTACTTC
TRBD1	TRBV19	few	TRBJ1-5	CASSIVRGQRGGQPQHF	TGTGCCAGTAGTATAGTTAGGGGACAGAGGGGAGGCCAGCCCCAGCATTTT
-	TRBV12-5	-	TRBJ1-2	CASGRDTPYGYTF	TGTGCTAGTGGGAGGGACACACCATATGGCTACACCTTC
TRBD2	TRBV11-2	-	TRBJ2-1	CASSPSLAIAGGEQFF	TGTGCCAGCAGCCCCTCTCTTGCGATCGCGGGGGGTGAGCAGTTCTTC
TRBD2	TRBV5-6	-	TRBJ2-1	CASSLRGLAGGGNEQFF	TGTGCCAGCAGCTTGAGGGGACTAGCGGGAGGCGGCAATGAGCAGTTCTTC
-	TRBV29-1	-	TRBJ2-4	CSVERGLAKNIQYF	TGCAGCGTTGAACGGGGGTTAGCCAAAAACATTCAGTACTTC
-	TRBV7-6	few	TRBJ2-1	CASSHRTVLDEQFF	TGTGCCAGCAGTCACCGGACAGTTTTGGATGAGCAGTTCTTC
-	TRBV2	-	TRBJ2-5	CASTEDSVPGETQYF	TGTGCCAGCACTGAAGATAGCGTGCCCGGGGAGACCCAGTACTTC
-	TRBV6-1	-	TRBJ2-1	CASSGDPGGSSSYNEQFF	TGTGCCAGCAGTGGAGACCCCGGTGGCTCTAGCTCCTACAATGAGCAGTTCTTC
-	TRBV7-3	-	TRBJ1-1	CASSLITGNLRNTEAFF	TGTGCCAGCAGCTTAATTACAGGTAATCTTAGGAACACTGAAGCTTTCTTT
-	TRBV6-5	few	TRBJ2-1	CASSYWSGGNEQFF	TGTGCCAGCAGTTATTGGTCCGGCGGCAATGAGCAGTTCTTC
TRBD2	TRBV28	-	TRBJ2-1	CASRGLAGGPVDEQFF	TGTGCCAGCAGGGGCTTGGCGGGAGGGCCGGTTGATGAGCAGTTCTTC
TRBD2	TRBV2	-	TRBJ2-7	CASRGLATEQYF	TGTGCCAGCAGAGGACTAGCGACCGAGCAGTACTTC
-	TRBV6-5	-	TRBJ1-1	CASSYSAVLNTEAFF	TGTGCCAGCAGTTACTCGGCAGTCCTGAACACTGAAGCTTTCTTT
TRBD2	TRBV2	-	TRBJ2-2	CASSEAPGASGRPTGELFF	TGTGCCAGCAGTGAAGCGCCAGGGGCTAGCGGGAGGCCCACCGGGGAGCTGTTTTTT
TRBD2	TRBV18	-	TRBJ2-2	CASSPIAGTSGTGELFF	TGTGCCAGCTCACCGATTGCTGGGACTAGCGGCACCGGGGAGCTGTTTTTT
TRBD1	TRBV28	-	TRBJ2-7	CASSTRTGVYEQYF	TGTGCCAGCAGTACCCGGACAGGGGTCTACGAGCAGTACTTC
TRBD1	TRBV11-1	-	TRBJ2-3	CASSLDRGTTSTDTQYF	TGTGCCAGCAGCTTAGACAGGGGGACGACTAGCACAGATACGCAGTATTTT
TRBD1	TRBV10-3	-	TRBJ1-2	CAISVQGADGYTF	TGTGCCATCAGTGTCCAGGGGGCCGATGGCTACACCTTC
TRBD1	TRBV10-3	-	TRBJ1-2	CAISVGRGDGYTF	TGTGCCATCAGTGTGGGCAGGGGGGATGGCTACACCTTC